The following is a T cell receptor beta chain sequence with its context. Trimming removed 3 bases from V and 1 base from J; junction bases left unmatched: 3. CDR1 and CDR2 from the germline V gene are SGHRS and YFSETQ. CDR3 length equals 16 residues. The data are from a study of cytomegalovirus exposure and HLA in healthy donors. 60 Vbeta and 13 Jbeta primers were used in PCR. Profiled with immunoSEQ multiplex PCR; TCRdb holds only in-frame clones, not every one. This table has about 110,000 clones, 80% to 85% appearing once. The source of this sequence is a woman younger than 45 in good health and CMV-seronegative. This chain uses TRBV5-1 with TRBJ2-5; the match to TRBD2 covers 13 bases. The sequenced sample was PBMCs. The CDR3 here is CASSSGTSGTQETQYF. CDR3 coding DNA: TGCGCCAGCAGCTCCGGGACTAGCGGGACCCAAGAGACCCAGTACTTC.